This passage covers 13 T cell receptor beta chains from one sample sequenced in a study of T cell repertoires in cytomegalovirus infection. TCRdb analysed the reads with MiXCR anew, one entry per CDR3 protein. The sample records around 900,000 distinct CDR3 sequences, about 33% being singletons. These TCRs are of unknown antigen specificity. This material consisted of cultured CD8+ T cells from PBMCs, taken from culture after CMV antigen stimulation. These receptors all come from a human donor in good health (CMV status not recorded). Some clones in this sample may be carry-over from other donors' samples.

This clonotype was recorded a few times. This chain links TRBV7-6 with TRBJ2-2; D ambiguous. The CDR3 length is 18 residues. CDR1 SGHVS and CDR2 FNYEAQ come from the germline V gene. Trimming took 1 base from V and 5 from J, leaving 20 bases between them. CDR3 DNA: TGTGCCAGCAGCTTAGTATCCCCAAGCAGGCCCACAACCGGGGAGCTGTTTTTT. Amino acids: CASSLVSPSRPTTGELFF. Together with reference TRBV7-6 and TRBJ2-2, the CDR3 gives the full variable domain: GAGVSQSPRYKVTKRGQDVALRCDPISGHVSLYWYRQALGQGPEFLTYFNYEAQQDKSGLPNDRFSAERPEGSISTLTIQRTEQRDSAMYRCASSLVSPSRPTTGELFFGEGSRLTVL.

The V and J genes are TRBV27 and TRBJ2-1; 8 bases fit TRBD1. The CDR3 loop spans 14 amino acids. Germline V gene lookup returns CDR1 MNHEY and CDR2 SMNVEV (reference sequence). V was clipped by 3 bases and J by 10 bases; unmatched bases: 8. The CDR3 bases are TGTGCCAGCAGTTTTAAAGGCAGGGGGCTGGAGCAGTTCTTC. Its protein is CASSFKGRGLEQFF.

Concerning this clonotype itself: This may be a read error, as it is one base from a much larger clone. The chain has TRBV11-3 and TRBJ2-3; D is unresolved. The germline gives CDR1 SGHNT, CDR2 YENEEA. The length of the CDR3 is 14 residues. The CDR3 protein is CANSPEPRGDTQYF. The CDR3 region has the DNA TGTGCCAACAGCCCCGAACCTAGAGGAGATACGCAGTATTTT.

The DNA for the CDR3 is TGTGCCAGCAGTTACCAACTAGCGGCCGGGGACATTCAGTACTTC. It translates to CASSYQLAAGDIQYF. The chain is built from TRBV6-6 and TRBJ2-4; the match to TRBD2 covers 8 bases. The CDR3 has 15 amino acids. The ends lost 2 bases at V and 8 bases at J; junction bases unmatched: 8. Looked up from germline, CDR1 is MNHNY and CDR2 is SVGAGI (reference sequence).

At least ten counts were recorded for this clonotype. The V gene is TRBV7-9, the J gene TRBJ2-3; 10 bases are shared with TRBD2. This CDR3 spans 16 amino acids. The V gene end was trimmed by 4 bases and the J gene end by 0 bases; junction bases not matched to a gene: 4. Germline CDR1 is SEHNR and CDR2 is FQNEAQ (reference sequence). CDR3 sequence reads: CASSSLAGASTDTQYF. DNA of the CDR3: TGTGCCAGCAGCTCCCTAGCGGGGGCTAGCACAGATACGCAGTATTTT.

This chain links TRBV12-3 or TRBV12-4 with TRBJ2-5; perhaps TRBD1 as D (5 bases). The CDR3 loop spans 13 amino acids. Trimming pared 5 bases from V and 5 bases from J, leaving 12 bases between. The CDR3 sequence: CASSDQGLETQYF. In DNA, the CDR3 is TGTGCCAGCAGTGATCAGGGATTGGAGACCCAGTACTTC.

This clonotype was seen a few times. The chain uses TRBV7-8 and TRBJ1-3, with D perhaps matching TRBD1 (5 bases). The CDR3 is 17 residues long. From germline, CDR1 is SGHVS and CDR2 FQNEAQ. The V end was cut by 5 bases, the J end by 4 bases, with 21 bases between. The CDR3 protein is CASSPSWGSRSGNTIYF. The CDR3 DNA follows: TGTGCCAGCAGCCCATCATGGGGGTCCCGGTCCGGAAACACCATATATTTT.

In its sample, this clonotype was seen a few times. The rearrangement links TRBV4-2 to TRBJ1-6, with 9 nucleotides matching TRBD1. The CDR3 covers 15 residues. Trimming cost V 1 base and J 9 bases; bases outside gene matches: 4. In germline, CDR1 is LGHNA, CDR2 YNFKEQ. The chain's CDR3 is CASSQGTGVTSPLHF. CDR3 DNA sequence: TGTGCCAGCAGCCAAGGGACAGGGGTGACTTCACCCCTCCACTTT.

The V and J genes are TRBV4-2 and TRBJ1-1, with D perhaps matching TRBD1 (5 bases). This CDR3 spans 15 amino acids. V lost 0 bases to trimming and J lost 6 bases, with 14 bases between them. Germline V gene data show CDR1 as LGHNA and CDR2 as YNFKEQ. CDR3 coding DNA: TGTGCCAGCAGCCAAGACCCAGGGCAACTCCCTGAAGCTTTCTTT. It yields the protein CASSQDPGQLPEAFF.

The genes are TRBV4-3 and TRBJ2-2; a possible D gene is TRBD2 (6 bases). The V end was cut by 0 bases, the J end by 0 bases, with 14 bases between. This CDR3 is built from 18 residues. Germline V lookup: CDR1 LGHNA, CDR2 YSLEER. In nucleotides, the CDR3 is TGCGCCAGCAGCCAAGATTCGATGCGGGGTACGAACACCGGGGAGCTGTTTTTT. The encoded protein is CASSQDSMRGTNTGELFF.

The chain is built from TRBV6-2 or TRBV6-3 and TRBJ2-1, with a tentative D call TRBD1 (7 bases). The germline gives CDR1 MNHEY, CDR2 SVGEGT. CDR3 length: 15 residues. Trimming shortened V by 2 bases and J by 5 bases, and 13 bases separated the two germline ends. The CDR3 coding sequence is TGTGCCAGCAGTTACCGGCCCAGGGGGGACAATGAGCAGTTCTTC. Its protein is CASSYRPRGDNEQFF.

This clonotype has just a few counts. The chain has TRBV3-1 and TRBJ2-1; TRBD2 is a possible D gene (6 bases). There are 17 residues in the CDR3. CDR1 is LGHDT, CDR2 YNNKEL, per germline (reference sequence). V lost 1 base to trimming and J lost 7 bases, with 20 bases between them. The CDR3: CASSQAIRRGPENEQFF. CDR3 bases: TGTGCCAGCAGCCAAGCGATCCGGCGGGGTCCGGAGAATGAGCAGTTCTTC.

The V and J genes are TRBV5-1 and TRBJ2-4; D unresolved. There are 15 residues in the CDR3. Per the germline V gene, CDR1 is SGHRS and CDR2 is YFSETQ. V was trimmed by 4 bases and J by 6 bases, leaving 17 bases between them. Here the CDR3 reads CASSATVDLGNIQYF. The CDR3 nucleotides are TGCGCCAGCAGCGCCACGGTTGACCTTGGAAACATTCAGTACTTC.